The rows below give T cell receptor beta chains drawn from one sample of a study of PD-L1 blockade in urothelial cancer. Sequenced by immunoSEQ multiplex PCR; TCRdb stores in-frame clones only, minus some. The profile shows tens of thousands of clones, 85% to 90% of them singletons. Sequenced here: PBMCs, sampled around atezolizumab (anti-PD-L1) treatment. All receptors come from a man aged 60 to 69 with urothelial cancer. CDR3s include the opening cysteine and the closing phenylalanine or tryptophan. D genes are given only for firm matches. Clone size is stated in some rows and not others, as once, few, many or a class when expanded.

TRBJ1-4 | TRBD1 | . | TRBV9 | TGTGCCAGCAGCGCTACTGACAGGGCCCTTAATGAAAAACTGTTTTTT | CASSATDRALNEKLFF
TRBJ1-1 | . | . | TRBV18 | TGTGCCAGCTCACCCCAAGTGACCTATTCGGGCACTGAAGCTTTCTTT | CASSPQVTYSGTEAFF
TRBJ2-1 | TRBD2 | . | TRBV28 | TGTGCCAGCAGTTCAGGGACTAGCACAAATGAGCAGTTCTTC | CASSSGTSTNEQFF
TRBJ2-3 | . | . | TRBV7-3 | TGTGCCAGCAGCCCCAGACAGTTCACAGATACGCAGTATTTT | CASSPRQFTDTQYF
TRBJ2-1 | TRBD2 | . | TRBV7-2 | TGTGCCAGCAGCTTACTCAAACTAGCGGGAGGGGGTGATGAGCAGTTCTTC | CASSLLKLAGGGDEQFF
TRBJ2-7 | TRBD2 | once | TRBV29-1 | TGCAGCGTTCGGGGCCGGACTAGCGGCTACGAGCAGTACTTC | CSVRGRTSGYEQYF
TRBJ1-1 | . | . | TRBV5-5 | TGTGCCAGCAGCTTGAGTCCTATGAACACTGAAGCTTTCTTT | CASSLSPMNTEAFF
TRBJ2-7 | . | . | TRBV18 | TGTGCCAGCTCACCACTACAGGGTACCCCGCTGGGGGAGCAGTACTTC | CASSPLQGTPLGEQYF
TRBJ2-5 | . | . | TRBV4-3 | TGCGCCAGCAGCCAAGGACTGGCCTCCCAAGAGACCCAGTACTTC | CASSQGLASQETQYF
TRBJ2-1 | TRBD1 | . | TRBV2 | TGTGCCAGTCGTGTTGGGACAGGGCCGTACAATGAGCAGTTCTTC | CASRVGTGPYNEQFF
TRBJ1-4 | . | few | TRBV4-1 | TGCGCCAGCAGCCAAGTGGCGGGTGAAAAACTGTTTTTT | CASSQVAGEKLFF
TRBJ2-5 | . | . | TRBV7-9 | TGTGCCAGCAGCTTAGTGGAGGCATTTGGAGAGACCCAGTACTTC | CASSLVEAFGETQYF
TRBJ1-2 | TRBD1 | . | TRBV7-2 | TGTGCCAGCAGCTTAGGACAGGGGGCTAACTATGGCTACACCTTC | CASSLGQGANYGYTF
TRBJ2-7 | . | . | TRBV19 | TGTGCCAGTAGTATTGAAGGGGGCGAGCAGTACTTC | CASSIEGGEQYF
TRBJ2-5 | TRBD2 | . | TRBV7-3 | TGTGCCAGCAGCCGGCGGGGGGGCCCGGAGACCCAGTACTTC | CASSRRGGPETQYF
TRBJ2-3 | TRBD2 | . | TRBV7-2 | TGTGCCAGCAGCGCCCTAGCGGGGGGTAGTACAGATACGCAGTATTTT | CASSALAGGSTDTQYF
TRBJ1-5 | . | . | TRBV19 | TGTGCCAGCCACGAACGGACAGTTTTTCAGCCCCAGCATTTT | CASHERTVFQPQHF
TRBJ1-5 | TRBD1 | . | TRBV2 | TGTGCCAGCAGTGTCGGCAGGGGGTTTAATCAGCCCCAGCATTTT | CASSVGRGFNQPQHF
TRBJ1-5 | TRBD1 | . | TRBV6-5 | TGTGCCAGCCGGGACAGTAGTAATCAGCCCCAGCATTTT | CASRDSSNQPQHF
TRBJ2-1 | . | . | TRBV5-1 | TGCGCCAGCATGCCCAGTCTCTCCTACAATGAGCAGTTCTTC | CASMPSLSYNEQFF
TRBJ1-1 | TRBD1 | . | TRBV6-6 | TGTGCCAGCAGGCCGCAGGGGGGCAATGAAGCTTTCTTT | CASRPQGGNEAFF
TRBJ1-4 | . | . | TRBV25-1 | TGTGCCAGCAGGGCTCTTGTGGGGGGAAATGAAAAACTGTTTTTT | CASRALVGGNEKLFF
TRBJ1-1 | . | . | TRBV30 | TGTGCCTACTCTCGGGTCGCCCTGGAAGCTTTCTTT | CAYSRVALEAFF
TRBJ2-5 | . | . | TRBV7-9 | TGTGCCAGCAGCATACTAAGTGAGACCCAGTACTTC | CASSILSETQYF
TRBJ2-1 | . | . | TRBV10-3 | TGTGCCATGGCCAGGGAAATAAATGAGCAGTTCTTC | CAMAREINEQFF
TRBJ2-3 | TRBD1 | . | TRBV28 | TGTGCCAGCAGTCGTCCAGGACAGGGGACAGATACGCAGTATTTT | CASSRPGQGTDTQYF
TRBJ2-1 | . | . | TRBV25-1 | TGTGCCAGCAGAGGTTCAGGCCACGGGGGTGAGCAGTTCTTC | CASRGSGHGGEQFF
TRBJ2-7 | TRBD2 | once | TRBV7-2 | TGTGCCAGCAGCTCCGGGACTAGCGGGGGCTACGAGCAGTACTTC | CASSSGTSGGYEQYF
TRBJ2-3 | . | . | TRBV11-3 | TGTGCCAGCAGCCAAGGGGGTAGCACAGATACGCAGTATTTT | CASSQGGSTDTQYF
TRBJ2-3 | TRBD1 | . | TRBV5-4 | TGTGCCAGCCGCCGGACAGGGGGCGCTGAGGGCACAGATACGCAGTATTTT | CASRRTGGAEGTDTQYF